The clone carrying this T cell receptor (beta chain) was seen once. This sample stems from a study of blood T cells in healthy people across ages. Trimming left V 1 base short and J 0 bases short, with 16 bases between. Germline CDR1 reads SGHTA; CDR2 reads FQGNSA. The CDR3 contains 17 residues. With a J-beta primer mix and a sample-barcoded 5' primer, a second PCR ran roughly 6 to 12 cycles. TCRdb ran MiXCR on the 5' RACE reads and lists one entry per CDR3 protein. In the table there are fewer than 900,000 distinct CDR3 sequences, around 45% of which are singletons. This clonotype was sampled from a woman in her sixties in good health. The V call is TRBV7-2, the J call TRBJ2-7, with unresolved D. Sequencing was performed on blood. CDR3 nucleotides: TGTACCAGCAGCTTAGGCATGAGGACCGTTAGCTCCTACGAGCAGTACTTC. It translates to CTSSLGMRTVSSYEQYF.